What follows are 29 T cell receptor beta chains derived from one specimen sequenced in a study of PD-1 blockade in classical Hodgkin lymphoma. After autologous stem cell transplantation all patients relapsed, and prior brentuximab vedotin exposure differed between cohorts. Produced via immunoSEQ multiplex PCR; TCRdb's table is partial and in-frame only. Here the sample spans approximately 25,000 clones, roughly three quarters being singletons. Sample: peripheral blood mononuclear cells (PBMCs), taken at baseline. The receptors shown here come from a human donor with classical Hodgkin lymphoma.

Judged by abundance, this clone is medium-sized. The rearrangement links TRBV19 to TRBJ1-2; a weak D match, TRBD1 (6 bases). The germline CDR1 and CDR2 sequences are LNHDA and SQIVND (reference sequence). The CDR3 runs to 13 residues. The ends were cut back, 8 bases at V and 2 bases at J, with 12 bases in the middle. In DNA, the CDR3 is TGTGCCAGTCGGACAGACTTAAACTATGGCTACACCTTC. Translated, it gives CASRTDLNYGYTF.

The rearrangement links TRBV5-1 to TRBJ2-1; 11 nucleotides agree with TRBD2. The CDR3 is 15 amino acids. Germline lookup yields CDR1 SGHRS and CDR2 YFSETQ. The V gene end was trimmed by 1 base and the J gene end by 8 bases; junction bases not matched to a gene: 5. DNA for the CDR3: TGCGCCAGCAGCTTGTTTAGCGGGGGGGTGGATGAGCAGTTCTTC. It yields the protein CASSLFSGGVDEQFF.

The rearrangement joins TRBV7-8 to TRBJ2-7, with TRBD1 matching over 11 bases. The CDR3 spans 15 residues. The germline CDR1 and CDR2 sequences are SGHVS and FQNEAQ. Unmatched junction bases numbered 6, after V lost 5 bases and J lost 3 bases. CDR3 region: CASSTDRGHDYEQYF. The CDR3 nucleotides read TGTGCCAGCAGCACGGACAGGGGGCACGACTACGAGCAGTACTTC.

The chain recombines TRBV4-3 with TRBJ1-1, with D perhaps TRBD1 (6 bases). Trimming left V 4 bases short and J 1 base short, with 13 bases between. The CDR3 is made up of 15 amino acids. Germline assignment: CDR1 LGHNA and CDR2 YSLEER. The CDR3 loop is CASSRLLGGNTEAFF. CDR3 bases: TGCGCCAGCAGCCGACTATTAGGGGGGAACACTGAAGCTTTCTTT.

This sequence joins TRBV19 and TRBJ2-5, with a tentative D call TRBD1 (5 bases). The CDR3 loop spans 14 amino acids. The germline V gene encodes CDR1 LNHDA and CDR2 SQIVND (reference sequence). Trimming took 3 bases from V and 2 from J, leaving 10 bases between them. The CDR3 spells CASSMQGTQETQYF. The CDR3 DNA reads as TGTGCCAGTAGTATGCAGGGAACTCAAGAGACCCAGTACTTC.

This rearrangement joins TRBV19 to TRBJ1-2; possible D gene TRBD1, 5 bases. Between the trimmed V and J ends, which lost 10 bases and 0 bases, there was a span of 12 bases. CDR1 LNHDA and CDR2 SQIVND come from the germline V gene (reference sequence). The CDR3 is made up of 13 amino acids. CDR3 in DNA: TGTGCCATTTTGGACATTCCTAACTATGGCTACACCTTC. Protein: CAILDIPNYGYTF.

The J gene is TRBJ2-1, the V gene TRBV7-9; 8 bases map to TRBD2. Germline trimming cut 7 bases from V and 8 bases from J; bases unmatched to any gene: 7. Germline assignment: CDR1 SEHNR and CDR2 FQNEAQ (reference sequence). CDR3 length: 13 amino acids. The CDR3 DNA reads as TGTGCCAGCATAGGCGGGGGGACTGATGAGCAGTTCTTC. It is translated as CASIGGGTDEQFF.

The rearrangement joins TRBV5-4 to TRBJ1-3; tentative D call: TRBD1 (6 bases). This CDR3 is 15 amino acids long. Trimming left V 6 bases short and J 1 base short, with 14 bases between. CDR1 SGHNT and CDR2 YYREEE come from the germline V gene (reference sequence). This CDR3 reads CASKEQGWSGNTIYF. The CDR3 nucleotides are TGTGCCAGCAAGGAACAGGGTTGGTCTGGAAACACCATATATTTT. The full variable domain, in which reference TRBV5-4 and TRBJ1-3 provide the parts outside the CDR3, is ETGVTQSPTHLIKTRGQQVTLRCSSQSGHNTVSWYQQALGQGPQFIFQYYREEENGRGNFPPRFSGLQFPNYSSELNVNALELDDSALYLCASKEQGWSGNTIYFGEGSWLTVV.

By share, this clone ranks as medium-sized (0.01 to 0.1%). The sample contains more than one DNA sequence encoding this CDR3. The V gene is TRBV10-3, the J gene TRBJ1-5; tentative D call: TRBD1 (6 bases). Trimming pared 2 bases from V and 3 bases from J, leaving 8 bases between. The CDR3 has 14 amino acids. The germline gives CDR1 ENHRY, CDR2 SYGVKD. DNA for the CDR3: TGTGCCATCAGTGAGGGGGGCCCCAATCAGCCCCAGCATTTT. It translates to CAISEGGPNQPQHF.

The V call is TRBV27, the J call TRBJ1-1; D is ambiguous. This CDR3 comprises 14 residues. Between the trimmed V and J ends, which lost 5 bases and 1 base, there was a span of 11 bases. Germline CDR1 reads MNHEY; CDR2 reads SMNVEV (reference sequence). The CDR3: CASSINSGNTEAFF. The CDR3 DNA sequence: TGTGCCAGCAGTATCAACAGCGGGAACACTGAAGCTTTCTTT.

This clone was counted a single time. V and J are TRBV10-3 and TRBJ1-2; 8 bases align to TRBD1. V trimming: 4 bases; J trimming: 3 bases; junction bases outside the gene matches: 10. Per germline, CDR1 ENHRY and CDR2 SYGVKD. This CDR3 has 16 amino acids. In DNA form, the CDR3 reads TGTGCCATCAGTGGGGGGACAGGACCAGGGGACTATGGCTACACCTTC. Its translation is CAISGGTGPGDYGYTF.

This chain joins TRBV21-1 and TRBJ1-1. TRBV21-1 is marked as a pseudogene. This CDR3 spans 18 amino acids. CDR3 nucleotides: TGTGCCAGCCTAAGGGGAAGGACTCCCACGATTAAGAACACTGAAGCTTTCTTT. Amino acids: CASLRGRTPTIKNTEAFF.

The chain couples TRBV6-1 to TRBJ1-4, with unresolved D. Trimming left V 6 bases short and J 6 bases short, with 11 bases between. Germline assignment: CDR1 MNHNS and CDR2 SASEGT. CDR3 length: 13 amino acids. The CDR3 DNA reads TGTGCCAGCAGCCGGGAACCCCATGAAAAACTGTTTTTT. As protein: CASSREPHEKLFF.

The rearrangement links TRBV9 to TRBJ2-7; D unclear. Germline V gives CDR1 SGDLS, CDR2 YYNGEE. V lost 2 bases to trimming and J lost 0 bases, with 12 bases between them. The CDR3 runs to 15 residues. The CDR3 nucleotides read TGTGCCAGCAGCGTCTCGGGCAGCCGCTCCTACGAGCAGTACTTC. Translated, it gives CASSVSGSRSYEQYF.

The V and J genes are TRBV28 and TRBJ1-1, with TRBD1 matching over 7 bases. J gave up 4 bases and V 2 bases, and 19 bases lay outside the gene matches. From germline, CDR1 is MDHEN and CDR2 SYDVKM. The CDR3 totals 19 residues. The CDR3 sequence is CASSLTLLETGPASTEAFF. Here the CDR3 DNA reads TGTGCCAGCAGTTTAACCCTCTTGGAGACAGGGCCAGCGAGCACTGAAGCTTTCTTT.

This chain links TRBV27 with TRBJ1-1; D gene uncertain. The CDR3 is 13 residues long. The V end lost 0 bases, the J end lost 5 bases, and 7 bases lay between the germline ends. Germline loops: CDR1 MNHEY, CDR2 SMNVEV (reference sequence). CDR3 in DNA: TGTGCCAGCAGTTTATCCTGGGGAACTGAAGCTTTCTTT. The encoded protein is CASSLSWGTEAFF.

The chain uses TRBV6-5 and TRBJ1-4, with TRBD1 matching over 7 bases. The germline gives CDR1 MNHEY, CDR2 SVGAGI. This CDR3 region has 15 residues. After removal of 0 bases from V and 8 bases from J, the junction contained 6 bases not matched to a gene. CDR3 sequence: CASSYSRGIPEKLFF. The CDR3 DNA sequence: TGTGCCAGCAGTTACTCCAGGGGGATCCCCGAAAAACTGTTTTTT.

V usage is TRBV7-9 and J usage is TRBJ1-4; D call uncertain. Germline values: CDR1 SEHNR, CDR2 FQNEAQ (reference sequence). This CDR3 spans 16 amino acids. V gave up 2 bases and J gave up 0 bases, with 10 bases separating them. The DNA for the CDR3 is TGTGCCAGCAGCTTACAGGACGGAACAACTAATGAAAAACTGTTTTTT. Its protein is CASSLQDGTTNEKLFF.

This clone showed up just a few times. CDR3 protein: CASGTGEPGELFF. CDR3 sequence (DNA): TGTGCCAGCGGGACGGGGGAACCCGGGGAGCTGTTTTTT. This chain uses TRBV9 with TRBJ2-2; perhaps TRBD2 as D (6 bases). In germline, CDR1 is SGDLS, CDR2 YYNGEE. Trimming took off 7 bases at V and 6 bases at J, with 13 bases between the two ends. This CDR3 is built from 13 residues.

The chain carries TRBV4-1 and TRBJ2-2; D ambiguous. The CDR3 has 14 amino acids. V was trimmed by 1 base and J by 6 bases, leaving 9 bases between them. CDR1 is MGHRA, CDR2 YSYEKL, per germline. Here the CDR3 DNA reads TGCGCCAGCAGCCAAGCCCCTTTGGCCGGGGAGCTGTTTTTT. This translates into CASSQAPLAGELFF.

The rearrangement links TRBV5-4 to TRBJ1-5; D is perhaps TRBD1 (6 bases). The CDR3 has 17 amino acids. Looked up from germline, CDR1 is SGHNT and CDR2 is YYREEE (reference sequence). Trimming took 5 bases from V and 6 from J, leaving 24 bases between them. The CDR3 loop reads CASSRRPRTAKFQPQHF. CDR3 nucleotide sequence: TGTGCCAGCAGTCGACGTCCAAGGACAGCAAAGTTTCAGCCCCAGCATTTT.

The chain recombines TRBV11-2 with TRBJ2-1; possible D gene TRBD1, 5 bases. The CDR3 contains 17 residues. CDR1 is SGHAT and CDR2 is FQNNGV in the germline V gene. The germline V and J ends were trimmed by 4 bases and 8 bases, with 24 bases remaining between them. The CDR3 loop reads CASSSESQGGLEDEQFF. The CDR3 region has the DNA TGTGCCAGCAGCTCCGAATCCCAGGGTGGGCTTGAGGATGAGCAGTTCTTC.

The chain joins TRBV11-2 to TRBJ2-1; tentatively, D is TRBD2 (6 bases). CDR1 is SGHAT and CDR2 is FQNNGV in the germline V gene. The V gene lost 1 base and the J gene lost 3 bases, with 10 bases spanning the gap. The CDR3 has 15 amino acids. CDR3 residues: CASSLVRGVYNEQFF. Written as DNA, the CDR3 is TGTGCCAGCAGCTTAGTTCGCGGGGTCTACAATGAGCAGTTCTTC. Full variable domain (remainder filled in from reference TRBV11-2 and TRBJ2-1): EAGVAQSPRYKIIEKRQSVAFWCNPISGHATLYWYQQILGQGPKLLIQFQNNGVVDDSQLPKDRFSAERLKGVDSTLKIQPAKLEDSAVYLCASSLVRGVYNEQFFGPGTRLTVL.

This clone was recorded once. The germline gene is not matched at one end of the junction; a read error may be the cause. The gene calls are TRBV5-4 and TRBJ1-5; 10 bases fit TRBD1. CDR1 is SGHNT, CDR2 YYREEE, per germline (reference sequence). The CDR3 length is 15 residues. CDR3 loop: CASTLDRGSGVPQHF. CDR3 bases: TGTGCCAGCACCTTGGACAGGGGGTCCGGGGTTCCCCAGCATTTT.

J is TRBJ2-3 and V is TRBV7-2; unclear D gene. This CDR3 contains 13 residues. In germline, CDR1 is SGHTA, CDR2 FQGNSA. Trimming shortened V by 1 base and J by 6 bases, and 8 bases separated the two germline ends. CDR3 coding DNA: TGTGCCAGCAGCTTAGTAGTGGAGGATACGCAGTATTTT. Amino acid sequence: CASSLVVEDTQYF.

The chain combines TRBV7-9 with TRBJ2-5; D is perhaps TRBD1 (5 bases). Germline-derived CDR1 and CDR2 are SEHNR and FQNEAQ (reference sequence). This CDR3 has 15 residues. The V gene lost 5 bases and the J gene lost 1 base, with 14 bases spanning the gap. The CDR3 loop is CASSPRAGPQETQYF. The CDR3 DNA reads as TGTGCCAGCAGCCCCAGGGCAGGGCCCCAAGAGACCCAGTACTTC.

The chain employs TRBV14 and TRBJ2-7; 9 bases map to TRBD1. Germline lookup yields CDR1 SGHDN and CDR2 FVKESK. V lost 2 bases and J lost 1; bases outside the gene matches: 6. CDR3 length equals 16 residues. This CDR3 reads CASSQLGQGISYEQYF. Written as DNA, the CDR3 is TGTGCCAGCAGCCAACTAGGACAGGGGATATCCTACGAGCAGTACTTC. The variable domain in full, completed from reference TRBV14 and TRBJ2-7, reads EAGVTQFPSHSVIEKGQTVTLRCDPISGHDNLYWYRRVMGKEIKFLLHFVKESKQDESGMPNNRFLAERTGGTYSTLKVQPAELEDSGVYFCASSQLGQGISYEQYFGPGTRLTVT.

V is TRBV28 and J is TRBJ2-3, with a tentative D call TRBD1 (6 bases). Germline CDR1 is MDHEN and CDR2 is SYDVKM. Trimming left V 7 bases short and J 0 bases short, with 11 bases between. This CDR3 comprises 14 residues. Here the CDR3 DNA reads TGTGCCAGCATTGGACAGTCTAGCACAGATACGCAGTATTTT. It codes for CASIGQSSTDTQYF.

V gene TRBV7-6 combines with J gene TRBJ2-2; D is unresolved. The CDR3 is 14 residues long. The germline V and J ends were trimmed by 0 bases and 1 base, with 3 bases remaining between them. Germline values: CDR1 SGHVS, CDR2 FNYEAQ. CDR3 nucleotides: TGTGCCAGCAGCTTAGCGGTGAACACCGGGGAGCTGTTTTTT. Its translation is CASSLAVNTGELFF.